This T cell receptor beta chain was recovered during a study of T cells in Graves' hyperthyroidism and ophthalmopathy. Study-level results: Most thyroid clonotypes with frequency above 0.001 were detected in blood. Ophthalmopathy cases were set apart from stable hyperthyroidism by a 13 V-J model.

CDR3 length: 15 residues. Trimming stripped 5 bases from V and 0 bases from J, with 12 bases between. There are many counts of this clonotype. Its antigen is undetermined. TCR beta CDR3 regions were amplified from RNA. Carried out on the TCR CDR3, a first-round RT-PCR used the HTBI primer set. Each CDR3 protein is one row after TCRdb ran MiXCR on the multiplex PCR reads. The profile shows some 500,000 distinct CDR3 sequences, around 15% of them singletons. A 10 ml volume of fresh peripheral blood provided the PBMCs. The specimen was blood. The V gene is TRBV12-3 or TRBV12-4, the J gene TRBJ2-3; D unresolved. The receptor comes from a young woman with Graves' ophthalmopathy. The CDR3 spells CASSPTRGSTDTQYF. The CDR3 region has the DNA TGTGCCAGCAGTCCGACCCGAGGCAGCACAGATACGCAGTATTTT.